This T cell receptor beta chain was observed in a study of CD8 T cells in ankylosing spondylitis. Notes on the study in general: It appeared that ankylosing spondylitis blood was characterized by a TCR beta motif of about eight highly homologous variants.

Molecular-barcoded quantitative 5'-RACE produced these TCR beta libraries. TCRdb re-analysed the 5' RACE reads in MiXCR, keeping a single row per CDR3 protein. Of around 770,000 distinct CDR3 sequences in the sample, about 20% were seen once. A note on this clonotype: Its antigen is still unknown.

V gave up 0 bases and J gave up 1 base, with 7 bases separating them. In germline, CDR1 is SGHRS, CDR2 YFSETQ. The CDR3 sequence is 14 residues long. The chain has TRBV5-1 and TRBJ2-5; tentatively, D is TRBD1 (5 bases). The sample comprised blood, either unsorted or a sorted T cell fraction (not recorded which). This clonotype originated in a male donor with ankylosing spondylitis. CDR3 residues: CASSLDRPQETQYF. Written as DNA, the CDR3 is TGCGCCAGCAGCTTGGACAGGCCCCAAGAGACCCAGTACTTC.